The clone carrying this T cell receptor (beta chain) was counted ten times or more. The source of the sample is a study of blood T cell repertoires in COVID-19. The overall study: PBMCs, B-cell-depleted T cells, or T cells were the source of the cDNA or gDNA that made up the material.

V gave up 1 base and J gave up 4 bases, with 11 bases separating them. This CDR3 spans 14 amino acids. The V gene's germline CDR1 is SGHDT and CDR2 YYEEEE. Assay: immunoSEQ multiplex PCR; the TCRdb copy retains only in-frame clones and omits some. The sample shows 150,000 to 200,000 clones, 80% of them seen only once. Material for sequencing was peripheral blood. This sequence joins TRBV5-6 and TRBJ1-2; tentative D call: TRBD1 (5 bases). The sequence derives from a man in his fifties or sixties with acute or convalescent COVID-19. CDR3 amino acids: CASSLTRVSYGYTF. CDR3 DNA sequence: TGTGCCAGCAGCTTGACCAGGGTTAGCTATGGCTACACCTTC.